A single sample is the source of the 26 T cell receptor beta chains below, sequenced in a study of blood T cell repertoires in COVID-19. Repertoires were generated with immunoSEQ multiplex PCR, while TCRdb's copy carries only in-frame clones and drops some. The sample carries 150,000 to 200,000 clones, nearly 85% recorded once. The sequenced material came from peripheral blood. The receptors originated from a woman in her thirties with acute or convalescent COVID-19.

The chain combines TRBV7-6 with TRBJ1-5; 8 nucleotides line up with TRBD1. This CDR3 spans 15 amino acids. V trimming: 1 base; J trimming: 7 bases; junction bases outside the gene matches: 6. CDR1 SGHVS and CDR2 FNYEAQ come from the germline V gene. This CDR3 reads CASSLGQGAGQPQHF. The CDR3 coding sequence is TGTGCCAGCAGCTTAGGGCAGGGGGCAGGACAGCCCCAGCATTTT. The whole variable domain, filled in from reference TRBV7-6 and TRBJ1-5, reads GAGVSQSPRYKVTKRGQDVALRCDPISGHVSLYWYRQALGQGPEFLTYFNYEAQQDKSGLPNDRFSAERPEGSISTLTIQRTEQRDSAMYRCASSLGQGAGQPQHFGDGTRLSIL.

The chain's CDR3 is CASSSSGARAKNIQYF. In nucleotides, the CDR3 is TGTGCCAGCAGTTCATCAGGGGCGAGAGCCAAAAACATTCAGTACTTC. The chain carries TRBV28 and TRBJ2-4; tentatively, D is TRBD1 (6 bases). The CDR3 spans 16 residues. The V gene's germline CDR1 is MDHEN and CDR2 SYDVKM. V was shortened by 4 bases and J by 0 bases, with 13 bases between the two germline ends.

As DNA, the CDR3 is TGTGCCAGCAGTGATGTAGGGGACAGACCTTATGGCTACACCTTC. As protein: CASSDVGDRPYGYTF. The rearrangement joins TRBV25-1 to TRBJ1-2, with 7 bases lining up with TRBD1. The V segment lost 3 bases and the J segment 5 bases; nucleotides outside the gene matches: 9. This CDR3 is 15 amino acids long. Germline V gene sequence: CDR1 MGHDK, CDR2 SYGVNS.

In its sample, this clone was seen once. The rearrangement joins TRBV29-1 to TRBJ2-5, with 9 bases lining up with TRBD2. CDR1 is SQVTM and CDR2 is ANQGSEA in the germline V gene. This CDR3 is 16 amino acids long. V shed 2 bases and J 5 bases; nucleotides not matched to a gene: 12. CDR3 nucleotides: TGCAGCGTTGAACGGCGGATGCGGGGGGGCCCGGAGACCCAGTACTTC. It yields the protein CSVERRMRGGPETQYF.

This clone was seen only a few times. This CDR3 is CASSPRDSGGYGYTF. CDR3 nucleotides: TGTGCCAGCAGCCCTCGGGACAGTGGGGGGTATGGCTACACCTTC. The chain uses TRBV11-2 and TRBJ1-2, with 7 bases lining up with TRBD1. The CDR3 spans 15 residues. V gave up 5 bases and J gave up 5 bases; unmatched junction bases: 11. Germline V gives CDR1 SGHAT, CDR2 FQNNGV.

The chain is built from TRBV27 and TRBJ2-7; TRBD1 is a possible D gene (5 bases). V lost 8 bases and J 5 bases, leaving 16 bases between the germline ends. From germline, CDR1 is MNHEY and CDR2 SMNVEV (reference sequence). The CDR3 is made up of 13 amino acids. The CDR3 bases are TGTGCCAGCCTCGTACCAGGGAAAAACGAGCAGTACTTC. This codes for CASLVPGKNEQYF.

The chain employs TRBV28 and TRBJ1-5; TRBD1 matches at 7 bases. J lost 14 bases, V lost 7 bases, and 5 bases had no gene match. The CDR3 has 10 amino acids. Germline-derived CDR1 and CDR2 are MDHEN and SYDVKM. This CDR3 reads CASINTGEHF. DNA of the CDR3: TGTGCCAGCATAAATACAGGGGAGCATTTT.

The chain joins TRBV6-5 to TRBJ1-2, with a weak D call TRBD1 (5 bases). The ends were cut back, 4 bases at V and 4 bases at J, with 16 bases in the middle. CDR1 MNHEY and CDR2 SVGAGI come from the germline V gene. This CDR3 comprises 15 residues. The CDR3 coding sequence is TGTGCCAGCAGTTCCCCCCGCCAGGGAACCTATGGCTACACCTTC. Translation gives CASSSPRQGTYGYTF.

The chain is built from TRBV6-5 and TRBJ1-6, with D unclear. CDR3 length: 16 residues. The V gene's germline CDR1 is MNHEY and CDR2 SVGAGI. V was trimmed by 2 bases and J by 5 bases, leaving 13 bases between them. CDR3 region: CASSYVAGMDNSPLHF. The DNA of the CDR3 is TGTGCCAGCAGTTACGTGGCGGGGATGGATAATTCACCCCTCCACTTT.

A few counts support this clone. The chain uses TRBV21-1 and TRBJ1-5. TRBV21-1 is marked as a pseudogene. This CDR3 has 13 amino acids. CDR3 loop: CASSKWLVQPQHF. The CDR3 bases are TGTGCCAGCAGCAAGTGGTTAGTGCAGCCCCAGCATTTT.

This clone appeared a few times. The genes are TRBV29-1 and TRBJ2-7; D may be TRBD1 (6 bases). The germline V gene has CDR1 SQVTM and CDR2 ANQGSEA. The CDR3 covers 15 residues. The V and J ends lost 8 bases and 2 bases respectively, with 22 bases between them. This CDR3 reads CSPPPDRLVPYEQYF. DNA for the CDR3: TGCAGCCCCCCCCCAGACAGGTTAGTCCCCTACGAGCAGTACTTC.

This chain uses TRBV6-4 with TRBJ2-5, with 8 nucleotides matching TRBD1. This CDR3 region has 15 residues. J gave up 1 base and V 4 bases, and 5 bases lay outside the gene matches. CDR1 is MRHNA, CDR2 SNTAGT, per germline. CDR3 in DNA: TGTGCCAGCAGTGTGAGGACAGGGCCCCAAGAGACCCAGTACTTC. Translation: CASSVRTGPQETQYF.

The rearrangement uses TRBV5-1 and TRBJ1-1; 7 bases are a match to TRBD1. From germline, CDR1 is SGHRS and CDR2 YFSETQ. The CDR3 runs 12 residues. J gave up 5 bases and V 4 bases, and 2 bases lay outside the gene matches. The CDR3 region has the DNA TGCGCCAGCAGCCCGGGACAGACTGAAGCTTTCTTT. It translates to CASSPGQTEAFF.

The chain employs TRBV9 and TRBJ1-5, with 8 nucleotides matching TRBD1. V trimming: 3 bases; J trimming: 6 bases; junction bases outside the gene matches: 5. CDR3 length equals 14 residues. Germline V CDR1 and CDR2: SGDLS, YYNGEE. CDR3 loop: CASSEGQGFQPQHF. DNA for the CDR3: TGTGCCAGCAGCGAAGGACAGGGATTTCAGCCCCAGCATTTT.

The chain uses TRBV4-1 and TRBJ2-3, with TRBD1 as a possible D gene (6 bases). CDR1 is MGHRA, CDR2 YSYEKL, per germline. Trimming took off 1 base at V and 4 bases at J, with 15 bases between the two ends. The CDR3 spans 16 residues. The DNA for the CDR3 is TGCGCCAGCAGCCAAGTTGAGGGGGTTTACGCAGATACGCAGTATTTT. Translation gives CASSQVEGVYADTQYF.

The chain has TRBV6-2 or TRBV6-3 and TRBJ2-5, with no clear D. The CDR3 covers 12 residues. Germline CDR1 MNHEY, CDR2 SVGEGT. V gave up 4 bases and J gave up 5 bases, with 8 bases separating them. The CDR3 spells CASSFVGETQYF. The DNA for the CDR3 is TGTGCCAGCAGTTTCGTTGGCGAGACCCAGTACTTC.

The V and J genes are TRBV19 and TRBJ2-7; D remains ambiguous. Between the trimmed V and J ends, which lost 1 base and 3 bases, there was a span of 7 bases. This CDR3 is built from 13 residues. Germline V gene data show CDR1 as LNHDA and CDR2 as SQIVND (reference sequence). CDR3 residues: CASSIVESYEQYF. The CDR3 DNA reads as TGTGCCAGTAGTATAGTCGAGAGCTACGAGCAGTACTTC.

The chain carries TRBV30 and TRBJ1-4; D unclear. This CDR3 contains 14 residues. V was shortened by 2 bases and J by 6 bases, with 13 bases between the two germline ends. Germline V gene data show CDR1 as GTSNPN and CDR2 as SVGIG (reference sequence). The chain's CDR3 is CAWSSPRRHEKLFF. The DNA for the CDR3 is TGTGCCTGGAGTAGTCCTAGACGGCATGAAAAACTGTTTTTT. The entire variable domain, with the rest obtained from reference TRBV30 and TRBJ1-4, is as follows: SQTIHQWPATLVQPVGSPLSLECTVEGTSNPNLYWYRQAAGRGLQLLFYSVGIGQISSEVPQNLSASRPQDRQFILSSKKLLLSDSGFYLCAWSSPRRHEKLFFGSGTQLSVL.

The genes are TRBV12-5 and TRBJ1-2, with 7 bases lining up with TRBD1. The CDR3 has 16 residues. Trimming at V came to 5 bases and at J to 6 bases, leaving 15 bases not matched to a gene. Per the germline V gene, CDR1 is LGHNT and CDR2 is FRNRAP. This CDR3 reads CASGAGTAHSVHGYTF. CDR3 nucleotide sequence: TGTGCTAGTGGTGCCGGGACAGCACATTCGGTCCATGGCTACACCTTC.

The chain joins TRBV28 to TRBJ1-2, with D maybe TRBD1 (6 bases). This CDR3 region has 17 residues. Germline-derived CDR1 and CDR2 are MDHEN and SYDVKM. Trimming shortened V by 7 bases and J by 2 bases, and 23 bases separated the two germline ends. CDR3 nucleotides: TGTGCCAGCACCCCGCCTGGGGCGGTCAGGGGAAACTATGGCTACACCTTC. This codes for CASTPPGAVRGNYGYTF.

The CDR3: CASSFTGANYGYTF. The CDR3 nucleotides are TGTGCCAGCAGTTTTACAGGGGCTAACTATGGCTACACCTTC. The V gene is TRBV28, the J gene TRBJ1-2; 7 bases map to TRBD1. V dropped 3 bases and J dropped 0; count of bases not matched to a gene: 1. This CDR3 is 14 amino acids long. Germline V gives CDR1 MDHEN, CDR2 SYDVKM.

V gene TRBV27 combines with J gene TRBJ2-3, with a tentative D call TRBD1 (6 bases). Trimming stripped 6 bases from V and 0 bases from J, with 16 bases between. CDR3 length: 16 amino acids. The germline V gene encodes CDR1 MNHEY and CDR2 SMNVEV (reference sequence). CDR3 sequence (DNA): TGTGCCAGCAGATTAACAGGGTTCCGTAGCACAGATACGCAGTATTTT. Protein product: CASRLTGFRSTDTQYF.

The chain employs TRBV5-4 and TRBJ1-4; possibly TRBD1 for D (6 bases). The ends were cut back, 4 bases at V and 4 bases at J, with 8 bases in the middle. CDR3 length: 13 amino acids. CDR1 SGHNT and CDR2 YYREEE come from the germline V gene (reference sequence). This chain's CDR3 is CASSGGFNEKLFF. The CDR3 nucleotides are TGTGCCAGCAGCGGGGGCTTTAATGAAAAACTGTTTTTT.

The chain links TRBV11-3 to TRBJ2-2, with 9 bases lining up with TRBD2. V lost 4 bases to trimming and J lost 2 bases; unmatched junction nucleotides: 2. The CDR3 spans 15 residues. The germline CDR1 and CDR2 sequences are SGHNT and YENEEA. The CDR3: CASSSSGTNTGELFF. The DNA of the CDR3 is TGTGCCAGCAGCTCTAGCGGGACTAACACCGGGGAGCTGTTTTTT.

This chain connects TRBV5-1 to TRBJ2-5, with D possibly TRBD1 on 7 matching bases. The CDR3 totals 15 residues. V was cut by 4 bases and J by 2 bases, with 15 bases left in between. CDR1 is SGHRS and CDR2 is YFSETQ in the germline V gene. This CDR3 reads CASSPGGTAQETQYF. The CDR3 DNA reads TGCGCCAGCAGCCCAGGAGGGACAGCACAAGAGACCCAGTACTTC.

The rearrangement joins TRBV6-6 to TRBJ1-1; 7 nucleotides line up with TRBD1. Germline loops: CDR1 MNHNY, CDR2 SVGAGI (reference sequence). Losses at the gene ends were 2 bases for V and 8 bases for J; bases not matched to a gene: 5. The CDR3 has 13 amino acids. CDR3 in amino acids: CASSYVRTGEAFF. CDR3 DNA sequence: TGTGCCAGCAGTTACGTCCGGACAGGAGAAGCTTTCTTT.